The subject of this entry is one TCR beta chain. The sample comes from a study of blood T cell repertoires in COVID-19. The wider study: PBMCs, B-cell-depleted T cells, or T cells provided the cDNA or gDNA that made up the material.

Clones were sequenced by immunoSEQ multiplex PCR, and TCRdb holds only the in-frame ones, with some missing. The sample lists 120,000 to 150,000 clones, 80% occurring once. This CDR3 comprises 15 residues. The V and J ends lost 2 bases and 0 bases, in that order; junction bases with no gene match: 3. Germline lookup yields CDR1 KGHSH and CDR2 LQKENI. This receptor was identified in a man between 60 and 75 years old with active or convalescent COVID-19. V and J are TRBV18 and TRBJ1-1, with 7 bases fitting TRBD1. Sequenced material: peripheral blood. CDR3 DNA sequence: TGTGCCAGCTCACCAGTGACAGGGATGAACACTGAAGCTTTCTTT. Protein product: CASSPVTGMNTEAFF.